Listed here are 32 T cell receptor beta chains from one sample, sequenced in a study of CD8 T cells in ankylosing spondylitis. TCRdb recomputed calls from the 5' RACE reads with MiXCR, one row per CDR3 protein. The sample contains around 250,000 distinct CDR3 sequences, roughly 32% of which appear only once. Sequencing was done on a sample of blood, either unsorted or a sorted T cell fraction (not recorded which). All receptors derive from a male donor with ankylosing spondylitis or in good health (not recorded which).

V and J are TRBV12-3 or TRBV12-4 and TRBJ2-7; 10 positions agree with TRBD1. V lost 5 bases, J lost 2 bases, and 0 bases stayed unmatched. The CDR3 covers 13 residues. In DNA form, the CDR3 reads TGTGCCAGCAGTGGACAGGGGGCCTACGAGCAGTACTTC. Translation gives CASSGQGAYEQYF.

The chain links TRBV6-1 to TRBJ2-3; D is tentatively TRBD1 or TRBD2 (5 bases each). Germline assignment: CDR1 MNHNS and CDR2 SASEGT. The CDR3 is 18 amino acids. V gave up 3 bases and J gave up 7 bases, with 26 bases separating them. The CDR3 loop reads CASSEHLDGLYGTNTQYF. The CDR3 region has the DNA TGTGCCAGCAGTGAGCATCTGGACGGACTTTACGGGACGAATACGCAGTATTTT.

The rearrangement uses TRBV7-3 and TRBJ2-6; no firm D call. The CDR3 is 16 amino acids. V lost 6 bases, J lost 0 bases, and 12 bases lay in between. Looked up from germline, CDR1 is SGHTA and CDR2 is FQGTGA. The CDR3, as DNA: TGTGCCAGCAGTCGTGGACGGAGCTCTGGGGCCAACGTCCTGACTTTC. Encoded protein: CASSRGRSSGANVLTF.

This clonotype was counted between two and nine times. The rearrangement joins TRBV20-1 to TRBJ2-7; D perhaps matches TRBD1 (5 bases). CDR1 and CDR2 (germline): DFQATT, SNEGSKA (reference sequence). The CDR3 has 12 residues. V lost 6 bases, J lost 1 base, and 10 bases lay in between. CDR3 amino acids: CSATALSYEQYF. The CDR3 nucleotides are TGCAGTGCGACAGCGTTATCCTACGAGCAGTACTTC.

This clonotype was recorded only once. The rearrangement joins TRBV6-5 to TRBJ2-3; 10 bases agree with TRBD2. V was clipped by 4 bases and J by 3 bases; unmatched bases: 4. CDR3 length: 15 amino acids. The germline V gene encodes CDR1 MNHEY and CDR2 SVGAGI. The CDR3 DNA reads TGTGCCAGCAGTTCGCCACTAGCGGGGACAGATACGCAGTATTTT. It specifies CASSSPLAGTDTQYF.

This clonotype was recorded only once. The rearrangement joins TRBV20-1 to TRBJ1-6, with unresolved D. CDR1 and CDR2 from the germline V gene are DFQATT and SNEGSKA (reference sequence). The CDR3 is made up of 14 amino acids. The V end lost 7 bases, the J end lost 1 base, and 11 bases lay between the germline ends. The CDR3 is CSVFRVSYNSPLHF. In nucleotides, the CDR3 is TGCAGTGTTTTTCGGGTGTCCTATAATTCACCCCTCCACTTT.

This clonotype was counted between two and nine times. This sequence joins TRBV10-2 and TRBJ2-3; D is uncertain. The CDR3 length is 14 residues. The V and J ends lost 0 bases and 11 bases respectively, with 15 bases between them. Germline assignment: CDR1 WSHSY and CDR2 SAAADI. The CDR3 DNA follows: TGCGCCAGCAGTGAGTCGAATAGGGCTAGTCAGCAGTATTTT. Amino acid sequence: CASSESNRASQQYF.

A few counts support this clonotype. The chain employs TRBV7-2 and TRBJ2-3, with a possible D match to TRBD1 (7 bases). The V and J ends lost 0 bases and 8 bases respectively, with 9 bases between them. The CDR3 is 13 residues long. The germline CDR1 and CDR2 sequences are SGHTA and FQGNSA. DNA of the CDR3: TGTGCCAGCAGCTTAGCGCGGGACAGTACGCAGTATTTT. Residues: CASSLARDSTQYF.

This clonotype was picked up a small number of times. CDR3 residues: CASSLSGPILGEQYF. CDR3 nucleotide sequence: TGTGCCAGCAGTCTGTCCGGACCCATATTGGGCGAGCAGTACTTC. The chain has TRBV27 and TRBJ2-7; D gene unclear. Germline assignment: CDR1 MNHEY and CDR2 SMNVEV (reference sequence). This CDR3 is built from 15 residues. Trimming took 5 bases from V and 6 from J, leaving 20 bases between them.

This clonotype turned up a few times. For the CDR3, the DNA is TGTGCCAGCAGCTTAGGGGAACAGGGCTGGGAGACCCAGTACTTC. Its translation is CASSLGEQGWETQYF. This chain joins TRBV13 and TRBJ2-5; a weak D match, TRBD1 (6 bases). With 0 bases removed from V and 5 bases from J, the gap between germline ends came to 13 bases. The CDR3 covers 15 residues. CDR1 is PRHDT, CDR2 FYEKMQ, per germline (reference sequence). The complete variable domain, with remaining parts taken from reference TRBV13 and TRBJ2-5, reads AAGVIQSPRHLIKEKRETATLKCYPIPRHDTVYWYQQGPGQDPQFLISFYEKMQSDKGSIPDRFSAQQFSDYHSELNMSSLELGDSALYFCASSLGEQGWETQYFGPGTRLLVL.

CDR3 nucleotides: TGTGCCAGCAGTGAAACAGGGTTCACTGAAGCTTTCTTT. It codes for CASSETGFTEAFF. The genes are TRBV6-1 and TRBJ1-1; D might be TRBD1 (6 bases). CDR3 size: 13 residues. V lost 2 bases to trimming and J lost 4 bases, with 8 bases between them. Per germline, CDR1 MNHNS and CDR2 SASEGT.

The CDR3 is CASRPAGQGGEQFF. The CDR3 nucleotides are TGTGCCAGCAGACCCGCTGGACAGGGTGGCGAGCAGTTCTTC. This chain connects TRBV12-3 or TRBV12-4 to TRBJ2-1; 8 bases fit TRBD1. With V trimmed by 6 bases and J by 10 bases, 11 bases remained unmatched. The CDR3 is 14 amino acids.

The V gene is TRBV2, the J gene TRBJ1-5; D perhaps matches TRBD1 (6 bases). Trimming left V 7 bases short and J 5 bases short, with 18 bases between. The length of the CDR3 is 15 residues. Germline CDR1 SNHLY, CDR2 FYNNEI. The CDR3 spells CASKGNYRDDQPQHF. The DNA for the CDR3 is TGTGCCAGCAAGGGGAATTACAGGGACGATCAGCCCCAGCATTTT.

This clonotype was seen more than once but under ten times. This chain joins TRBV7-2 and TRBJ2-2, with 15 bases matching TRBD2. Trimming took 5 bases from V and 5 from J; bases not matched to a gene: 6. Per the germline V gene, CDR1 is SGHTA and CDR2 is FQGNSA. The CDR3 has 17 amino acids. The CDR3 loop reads CASSPPGLAGGTGELFF. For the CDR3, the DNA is TGTGCCAGCAGCCCCCCAGGACTAGCGGGGGGGACCGGGGAGCTGTTTTTT.

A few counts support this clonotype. The CDR3 DNA sequence: TGCGCCAGCAGCTATGGGACAGGGGCGCTCCAGACAGATACGCAGTATTTT. Its translation: CASSYGTGALQTDTQYF. J is TRBJ2-3 and V is TRBV5-1; 10 bases are shared with TRBD1. The V segment lost 3 bases and the J segment 3 bases; nucleotides outside the gene matches: 10. The length of the CDR3 is 17 residues. From germline, CDR1 is SGHRS and CDR2 YFSETQ.

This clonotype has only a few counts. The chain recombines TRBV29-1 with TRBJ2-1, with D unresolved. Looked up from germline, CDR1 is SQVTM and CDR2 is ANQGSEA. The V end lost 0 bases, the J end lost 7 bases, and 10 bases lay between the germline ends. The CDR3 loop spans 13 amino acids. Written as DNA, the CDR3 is TGCAGCGTTGAAGATGGAATCGCTAATGAGCAGTTCTTC. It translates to CSVEDGIANEQFF.

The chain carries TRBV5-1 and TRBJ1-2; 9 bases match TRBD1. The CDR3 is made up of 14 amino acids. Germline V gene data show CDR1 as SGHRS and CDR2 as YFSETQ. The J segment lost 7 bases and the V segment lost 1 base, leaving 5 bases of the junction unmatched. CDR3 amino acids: CASSLTGQGAGYTF. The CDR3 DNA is TGCGCCAGCAGCTTGACGGGACAGGGCGCTGGCTACACCTTC.

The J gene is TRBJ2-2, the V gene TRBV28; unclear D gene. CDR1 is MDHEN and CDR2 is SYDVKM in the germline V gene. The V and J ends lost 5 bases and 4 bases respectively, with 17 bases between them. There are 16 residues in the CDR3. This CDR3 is CASSPIEPPPTGELFF. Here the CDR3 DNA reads TGTGCCAGCAGTCCGATCGAGCCTCCCCCCACCGGGGAGCTGTTTTTT.

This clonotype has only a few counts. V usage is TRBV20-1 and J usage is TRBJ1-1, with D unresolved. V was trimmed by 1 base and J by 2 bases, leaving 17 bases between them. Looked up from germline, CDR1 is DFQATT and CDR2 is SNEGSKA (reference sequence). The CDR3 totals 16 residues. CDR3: CSARAVFGYSNTEAFF. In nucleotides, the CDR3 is TGCAGTGCTAGAGCCGTCTTCGGATATAGTAACACTGAAGCTTTCTTT.

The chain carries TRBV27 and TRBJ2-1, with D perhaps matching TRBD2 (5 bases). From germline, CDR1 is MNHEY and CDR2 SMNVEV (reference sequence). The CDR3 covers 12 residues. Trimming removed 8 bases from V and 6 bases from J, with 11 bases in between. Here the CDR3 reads CASLTGGNEQFF. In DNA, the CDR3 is TGTGCCAGCTTAACCGGAGGCAATGAGCAGTTCTTC.

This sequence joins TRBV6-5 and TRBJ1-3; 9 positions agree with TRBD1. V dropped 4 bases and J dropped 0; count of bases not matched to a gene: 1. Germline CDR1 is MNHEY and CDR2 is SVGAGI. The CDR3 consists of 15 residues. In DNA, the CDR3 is TGTGCCAGCAGTTGGGACAGGGACTCTGGAAACACCATATATTTT. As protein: CASSWDRDSGNTIYF.

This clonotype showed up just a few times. CDR3 sequence reads: CASSSRLAADTDTQYF. In nucleotides, the CDR3 is TGTGCCAGCAGTTCCAGACTAGCGGCAGACACAGATACGCAGTATTTT. This chain connects TRBV6-5 to TRBJ2-3; 9 nucleotides align to TRBD2. V gave up 4 bases and J gave up 2 bases; unmatched junction bases: 7. CDR3 length: 16 amino acids. CDR1 is MNHEY, CDR2 SVGAGI, per germline.

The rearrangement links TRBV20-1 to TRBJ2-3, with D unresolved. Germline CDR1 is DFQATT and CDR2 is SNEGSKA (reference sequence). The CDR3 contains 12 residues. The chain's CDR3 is CTSTAGTDTQYF. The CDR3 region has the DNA TGCACCTCAACGGCGGGCACAGATACGCAGTATTTT.

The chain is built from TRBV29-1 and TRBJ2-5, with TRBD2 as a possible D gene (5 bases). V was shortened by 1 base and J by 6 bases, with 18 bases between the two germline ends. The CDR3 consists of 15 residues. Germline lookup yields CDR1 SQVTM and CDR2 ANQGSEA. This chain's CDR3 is CSVEARGRQDKTQYF. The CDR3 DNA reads TGCAGCGTTGAAGCCCGAGGGCGGCAGGATAAGACCCAGTACTTC.

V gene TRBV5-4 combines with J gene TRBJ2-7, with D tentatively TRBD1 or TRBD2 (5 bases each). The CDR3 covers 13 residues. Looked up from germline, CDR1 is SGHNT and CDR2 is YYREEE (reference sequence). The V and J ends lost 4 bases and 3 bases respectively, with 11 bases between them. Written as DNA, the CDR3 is TGTGCCAGCAGCGGGGACCGCCACTACGAGCAGTACTTC. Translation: CASSGDRHYEQYF.

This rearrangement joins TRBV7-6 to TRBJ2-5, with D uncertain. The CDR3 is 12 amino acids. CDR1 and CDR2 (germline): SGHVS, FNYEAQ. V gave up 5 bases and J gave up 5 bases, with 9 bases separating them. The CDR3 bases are TGTGCCAGCAGCCCCACGCGGGAGACCCAGTACTTC. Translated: CASSPTRETQYF.

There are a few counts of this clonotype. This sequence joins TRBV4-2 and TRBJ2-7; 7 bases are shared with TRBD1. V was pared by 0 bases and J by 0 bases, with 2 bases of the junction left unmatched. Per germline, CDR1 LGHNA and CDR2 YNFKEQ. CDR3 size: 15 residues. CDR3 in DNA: TGTGCCAGCAGCCAAGAAGGGACAGTCTCCTACGAGCAGTACTTC. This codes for CASSQEGTVSYEQYF.

CDR3 sequence reads: CSAMPGAYNEQFF. Written as DNA, the CDR3 is TGCAGTGCTATGCCCGGCGCCTACAATGAGCAGTTCTTC. The rearrangement links TRBV20-1 to TRBJ2-1, with D uncertain. This CDR3 spans 13 amino acids. The germline gives CDR1 DFQATT, CDR2 SNEGSKA (reference sequence). V shed 4 bases and J shed 2 bases, with 9 bases lying between them.

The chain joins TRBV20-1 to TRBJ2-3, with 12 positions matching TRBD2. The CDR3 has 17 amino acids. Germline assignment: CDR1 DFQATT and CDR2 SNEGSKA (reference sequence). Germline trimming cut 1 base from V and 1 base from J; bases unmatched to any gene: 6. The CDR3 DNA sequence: TGCAGTGCTAGAGCCGGACTAGCGGGGCTTCGCACAGATACGCAGTATTTT. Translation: CSARAGLAGLRTDTQYF.

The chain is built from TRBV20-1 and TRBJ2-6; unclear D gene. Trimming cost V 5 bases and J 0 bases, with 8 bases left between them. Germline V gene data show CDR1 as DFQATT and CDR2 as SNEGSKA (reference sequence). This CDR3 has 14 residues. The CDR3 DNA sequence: TGCAGTGCTCACCAGAGCTCTGGGGCCAACGTCCTGACTTTC. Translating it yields CSAHQSSGANVLTF.

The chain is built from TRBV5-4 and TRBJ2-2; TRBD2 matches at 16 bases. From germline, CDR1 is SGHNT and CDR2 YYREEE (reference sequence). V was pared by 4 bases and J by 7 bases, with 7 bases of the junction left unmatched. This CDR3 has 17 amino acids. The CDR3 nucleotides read TGTGCCAGCAGCGTGGGACTAGCGGGGGGGACGGTCGGGGAGCTGTTTTTT. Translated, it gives CASSVGLAGGTVGELFF. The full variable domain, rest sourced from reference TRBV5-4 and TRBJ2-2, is ETGVTQSPTHLIKTRGQQVTLRCSSQSGHNTVSWYQQALGQGPQFIFQYYREEENGRGNFPPRFSGLQFPNYSSELNVNALELDDSALYLCASSVGLAGGTVGELFFGEGSRLTVL.

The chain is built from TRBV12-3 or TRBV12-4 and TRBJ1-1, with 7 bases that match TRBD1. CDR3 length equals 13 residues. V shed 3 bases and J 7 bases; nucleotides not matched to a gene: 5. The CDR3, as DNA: TGTGCCAGCAGTTTGGGGACAGTTGGTGAAGCTTTCTTT. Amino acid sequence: CASSLGTVGEAFF.